The clone carrying this T cell receptor (beta chain) has a count of ten or more. Its antigen is currently unknown. Moderately to severely active ophthalmopathy under 3 months, CAS at least 3, NOSPECS at least 4. These data come from a study of Graves' ophthalmopathy and Graves' hyperthyroidism. Study outcomes and limitations: Most expanded clonotypes from thyroid (those above 0.001 frequency) were also found in blood.

Scientists amplified the TCR beta CDR3 regions from RNA transcripts. HTBI primers were employed in first-round RT-PCR, then a second-round multiplex PCR followed. TCRdb analysed the multiplex PCR reads with MiXCR anew, one entry per CDR3 protein. The table has about 740,000 distinct CDR3 sequences, roughly 41% seen once. The V gene's germline CDR1 is SGHTA and CDR2 FQGNSA. The CDR3 loop spans 15 amino acids. V lost 8 bases and J 4 bases, leaving 20 bases between the germline ends. V gene TRBV7-2 combines with J gene TRBJ2-5; D perhaps matches TRBD1 (6 bases). The sample was peripheral blood. This sequence was found in an adult man with Graves' ophthalmopathy. DNA for the CDR3: TGTGCCAGCGCCTCCGGACAGTCACGTTCAGAGACCCAGTACTTC. Protein sequence: CASASGQSRSETQYF. Supplemented by reference TRBV7-2 and TRBJ2-5, the full variable domain reads GAGVSQSPSNKVTEKGKDVELRCDPISGHTALYWYRQSLGQGLEFLIYFQGNSAPDKSGLPSDRFSAERTGGSVSTLTIQRTQQEDSAVYLCASASGQSRSETQYFGPGTRLLVL.